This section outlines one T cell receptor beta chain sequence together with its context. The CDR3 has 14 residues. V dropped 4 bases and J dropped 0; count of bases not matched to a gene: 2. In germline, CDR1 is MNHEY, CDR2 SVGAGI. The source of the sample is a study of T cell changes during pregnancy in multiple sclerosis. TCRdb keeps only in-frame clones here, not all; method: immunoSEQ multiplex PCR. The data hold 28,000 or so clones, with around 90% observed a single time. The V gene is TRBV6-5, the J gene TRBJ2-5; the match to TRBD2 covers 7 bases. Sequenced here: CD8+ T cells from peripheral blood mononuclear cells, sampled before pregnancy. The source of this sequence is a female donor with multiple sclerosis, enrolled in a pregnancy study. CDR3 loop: CASSSSGNQETQYF. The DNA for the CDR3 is TGTGCCAGCAGTTCCAGCGGGAACCAAGAGACCCAGTACTTC.